This T cell receptor beta chain appears in the sequencing data of a study of beta chain features in type 1 diabetes (dated by TCRdb to the late 2010s). Regarding the research as a whole: Mean age, gender distribution, total cell number and subset yield did not differ between patients and healthy donors. Across all samples, fewer than 110,000,000 sorted cells were examined, and cell number per subset correlated strongly with RNA yield. In the study, recently diagnosed type 1 diabetes patients and matched healthy donors were compared on the TCRB repertoires of their sorted circulating CD4+ T cell subsets. Regulatory and stem cell-like memory subsets were obtained from only 8 patients and roughly 8 healthy donors, while naive and central memory subsets were obtained from all 30 or so donors.

Results the study describes overall, beyond this receptor: Only small numbers of individuals were included in the HLA sub-analyses, which left unresolved whether HLA type had any influence on TCRB rearrangement. Naive, central memory and regulatory TCRB repertoires appeared to be more similar among patients than among healthy donors. Because cDNA was sequenced instead of genomic DNA, activated cells with high expression could be over-represented, although the groups did not differ in activation or CD3 levels. In all four CD4+ subsets, TCRB CDR3 length was moderately but significantly shorter in type 1 diabetes patients. PCR might favor shorter templates, but patient and control samples were amplified and corrected together, so any skew would affect both groups equally. Fewer insertions and more nucleotide deletions at VDJ recombination sites were observed in patients with type 1 diabetes, implying thymic rearrangement abnormalities.

The CDR3 spans 13 residues, from the cysteine through the phenylalanine. The only DNA kept is the CDR3, 39 bases in frame from the first base. The germline V gene supplies CDR1 KGHSH and CDR2 LQKENI. V loses 5 bases, J loses 2 bases, and the germline ends lie 9 bases apart. All of the isolated RNA was reverse transcribed with the High Capacity cDNA Reverse Transcription Kit, so expressed TCRB transcripts were sequenced. Deep immunoSEQ sequencing was performed on naive, central memory and regulatory T cell samples, with an average of roughly 3.3 million total reads per sample. Sorted cells were lysed in RLT buffer and RNA was extracted with DNase-treated RNeasy Micro or Mini kits, depending on cell number. Each cell subset was processed on its own to prevent cross-contamination, while patient and healthy donor samples were processed together. The immunoSEQ multiplex PCR was used to amplify TCRB sequences from cDNA, yielding 87-bp fragments that span the CDR3 region. Sequencing of the amplicons was performed on the Illumina HiSeq platform. For the original study's pipeline: PCR bias was computationally corrected using synthetic template baselines, reads within Hamming distance 2 were collapsed, and singletons that could not be merged were discarded. Reads were aligned against IMGT to assign V, D and J genes, CDR3 length and insertions or deletions at six rearrangement sites. Within each subset, clonotype counts were normalized to the number of sorted cells before true diversity and Gini coefficients were calculated with the tcR R package. The overlap coefficient, calculated on TCRB nucleotide sequences, was used to quantify repertoire sharing. As a proxy for the pre-selection repertoire, out-of-frame TCRB sequences from naive cells were analyzed. In its TCRdb copy, this immuneACCESS table keeps in-frame sequences only and misses some clones. Where compared with another copy, unresolved V genes explain less than half of these, and the others have no known cause. The D gene and trimming were derived from the DNA, and the V and J assignments and clone size from that table. In all, the sample holds about 650,000 clones, and around 12% of those were seen once. The biggest ten clones account for 0.095% to 0.15% of the sample.

From each donor, a single peripheral blood sample of around 0.12 L on average was drawn into heparinised tubes. A BD FACSAria II and a panel including CD45RO, CCR7, CD25, CD127, CD95 and CD27 were used to sort naive, central memory, regulatory and stem cell-like memory CD4+ T cells. A purity above 95% was achieved for all sorted populations. Right away, PBMCs were isolated by Lymphoprep density gradient centrifugation and were stained directly, with no culture step. So that batch effects would be minimized, each experiment stained and sorted samples in pairs, pairing one healthy donor with one patient. Worth noting for this clone: Its antigen has not been determined. No much larger clone exists at a distance of one base, and base qualities are not known.

This receptor was identified in a man aged 25 to 40 with type 1 diabetes. The rearrangement joined TRBV18 to TRBJ2-5; a weak D assignment points to TRBD2 (6 bases agree). Sequencing used naive CD4+ T cells from blood. The label giving this sample's cell subset or site can be read as: true naive CD4+ T cells. CDR3 protein: CASSRGRQETQYF. The bases read TGTGCCAGCTCAAGAGGGAGGCAAGAGACCCAGTACTTC. The CDR3 plus the reference TRBV18 and TRBJ2-5 genes for the other parts give the full variable domain: NAGVMQNPRHLVRRRGQEARLRCSPMKGHSHVYWYRQLPEEGLKFMVYLQKENIIDESGMPKERFSAEFPKEGPSILRIQQVVRGDSAAYFCASSRGRQETQYFGPGTRLLVL.